These 31 T cell receptor beta chains were sequenced from one sample in a study of cytotoxic CD8 clonotypes in ibrutinib-treated CLL. TCRdb's table, derived via immunoSEQ multiplex PCR, lists solely in-frame clones and lacks some. The table includes some 200,000 clones, 75% to 80% detected once. The sequenced sample was PBMCs, obtained after 12 months of ibrutinib treatment. The source of these receptors is a human donor with chronic lymphocytic leukemia.

CDR3 nucleotide sequence: TGTGCCAGCAGTGAGGTACTAGCAGATACGCAGTATTTT. Encoded protein: CASSEVLADTQYF. The chain is built from TRBV2 and TRBJ2-3; TRBD2 might be the D (5 bases). V shed 3 bases and J shed 4 bases, with 8 bases lying between them. The CDR3 sequence is 13 residues long. Germline CDR1 is SNHLY and CDR2 is FYNNEI.

The gene calls are TRBV7-2 and TRBJ2-7, with D possibly being TRBD1 or TRBD2 (5 bases each). Germline-derived CDR1 and CDR2 are SGHTA and FQGNSA. The CDR3 sequence is 15 residues long. Trimming shortened V by 5 bases and J by 4 bases, and 18 bases separated the two germline ends. The CDR3 coding sequence is TGTGCCAGCAGCATTGGGGACCCCCTTCAATACGAGCAGTACTTC. Its protein is CASSIGDPLQYEQYF. Full variable domain (outside the CDR3, taken from reference TRBV7-2 and TRBJ2-7): GAGVSQSPSNKVTEKGKDVELRCDPISGHTALYWYRQSLGQGLEFLIYFQGNSAPDKSGLPSDRFSAERTGGSVSTLTIQRTQQEDSAVYLCASSIGDPLQYEQYFGPGTRLTVT.

Of note for this clone: Being one base from a much bigger clone, this may be a read error. Other DNA sequences in the sample encode the same CDR3. This chain uses TRBV1 with TRBJ2-4; the table gives TRBD1 as D, unverified against the DNA. TRBV1 is described as a pseudogene. The CDR3 spans 17 residues. The CDR3 DNA sequence: TGCACCAGCAGCCAAGAGCACAGGGGTAGACCAGGAAATATTCAGTACTTC. Translation gives CTSSQEHRGRPGNIQYF.

The chain is built from TRBV5-4 and TRBJ1-1; no firm D call. Trimming took off 4 bases at V and 5 bases at J, with 15 bases between the two ends. Germline V lookup: CDR1 SGHNT, CDR2 YYREEE (reference sequence). This CDR3 spans 14 amino acids. The CDR3: CASSSLQSETEAFF. The CDR3 nucleotides are TGTGCCAGCAGCAGCCTACAGAGCGAGACTGAAGCTTTCTTT.

This clone occurred a few times. This chain links TRBV11-2 with TRBJ2-5; no firm D call. V was shortened by 5 bases and J by 5 bases, with 15 bases between the two germline ends. CDR1 SGHAT and CDR2 FQNNGV come from the germline V gene. The CDR3 runs 14 residues. In DNA form, the CDR3 reads TGTGCCAGCAGCCGAGACCGGGTGGGGGAGACCCAGTACTTC. This gives the protein CASSRDRVGETQYF.

This chain links TRBV27 with TRBJ2-7; TRBD2 matches at 9 bases. Losses at the gene ends were 5 bases for V and 12 bases for J; bases not matched to a gene: 11. Germline V lookup: CDR1 MNHEY, CDR2 SMNVEV (reference sequence). The CDR3 loop spans 13 amino acids. The CDR3 DNA reads TGTGCCAGCAGTCCCCATAGCGGGAGCCCCGTGTACTTC. Translation gives CASSPHSGSPVYF.

The rearrangement joins TRBV27 to TRBJ2-3; 11 bases agree with TRBD1. Looked up from germline, CDR1 is MNHEY and CDR2 is SMNVEV (reference sequence). V trimming: 2 bases; J trimming: 4 bases; junction bases outside the gene matches: 14. The CDR3 sequence is 19 residues long. The CDR3, as DNA: TGTGCCAGCAGTTTACGTCCCCCCGGACAGGGGGCAGAGCCAGATACGCAGTATTTT. This translates into CASSLRPPGQGAEPDTQYF.

V is TRBV18 and J is TRBJ1-3; no clear D. Germline loops: CDR1 KGHSH, CDR2 LQKENI. The V gene lost 4 bases and the J gene lost 0 bases, with 4 bases spanning the gap. The CDR3 extends over 13 amino acids. As DNA, the CDR3 is TGTGCCAGCTCACAGGACTCTGGAAACACCATATATTTT. This codes for CASSQDSGNTIYF. Full variable domain (remainder filled in from reference TRBV18 and TRBJ1-3): NAGVMQNPRHLVRRRGQEARLRCSPMKGHSHVYWYRQLPEEGLKFMVYLQKENIIDESGMPKERFSAEFPKEGPSILRIQQVVRGDSAAYFCASSQDSGNTIYFGEGSWLTVV.

The chain uses TRBV6-1 and TRBJ1-6, with 7 bases matching TRBD1. Trimming removed 2 bases from V and 10 bases from J; junction bases left unmatched: 8. The CDR3 is 15 residues long. Per the germline V gene, CDR1 is MNHNS and CDR2 is SASEGT. CDR3 DNA: TGTGCCAGCAGTGAAAAGGACAGGAGAGGATCACCCCTCCACTTT. Translated: CASSEKDRRGSPLHF.

The chain employs TRBV7-8 and TRBJ2-2, with TRBD2 as a possible D gene (6 bases). The V gene's germline CDR1 is SGHVS and CDR2 FQNEAQ. The CDR3 is 16 residues long. The germline V and J ends were trimmed by 2 bases and 4 bases, with 14 bases remaining between them. CDR3 DNA sequence: TGTGCCAGCAGCTTAATTTTCAGGGAGGTCACCGGGGAGCTGTTTTTT. It is translated as CASSLIFREVTGELFF.

The chain has TRBV7-6 and TRBJ1-6, with TRBD1 matching 9 bases. The germline gives CDR1 SGHVS, CDR2 FNYEAQ. The V gene end was trimmed by 4 bases and the J gene end by 0 bases; junction bases not matched to a gene: 7. This CDR3 comprises 18 residues. In DNA form, the CDR3 reads TGTGCCAGCAGCTCCCCCGGGACAGGGATCTCCTATAATTCACCCCTCCACTTT. Its protein product is CASSSPGTGISYNSPLHF.

This chain uses TRBV11-2 with TRBJ2-1; TRBD2 is a possible D gene (6 bases). The germline gives CDR1 SGHAT, CDR2 FQNNGV. The length of the CDR3 is 19 residues. Between the trimmed V and J ends, which lost 1 base and 1 base, there was a span of 20 bases. The CDR3 bases are TGTGCCAGCAGCTTAGTTCGGGGGAGTAGTCGGGAATCCTACAATGAGCAGTTCTTC. Translating gives CASSLVRGSSRESYNEQFF.

The rearrangement joins TRBV9 to TRBJ2-1, with 7 bases that match TRBD2. J lost 9 bases, V lost 1 base, and 13 bases had no gene match. Germline V gene sequence: CDR1 SGDLS, CDR2 YYNGEE. This CDR3 has 16 amino acids. CDR3 coding DNA: TGTGCCAGCAGCGTATCAGCGGGACCGGGGTCAGTTGAGCAGTTCTTC. It codes for CASSVSAGPGSVEQFF.

The chain is built from TRBV14 and TRBJ2-3; the D call may be TRBD1 or TRBD2 (5 bases each). Germline V gives CDR1 SGHDN, CDR2 FVKESK. The ends were cut back, 0 bases at V and 9 bases at J, with 7 bases in the middle. CDR3 size: 12 residues. In nucleotides, the CDR3 is TGTGCCAGCAGCCAAGATTGGGGGACGCAGTATTTT. This codes for CASSQDWGTQYF.

The chain carries TRBV27 and TRBJ2-7; 10 bases are a match to TRBD1. Germline trimming cut 7 bases from V and 2 bases from J; bases unmatched to any gene: 8. The CDR3 is made up of 15 amino acids. Germline V CDR1 and CDR2: MNHEY, SMNVEV (reference sequence). In DNA, the CDR3 is TGTGCCAGCACCCCTCTCGGGACAGGGGCCTACGAGCAGTACTTC. It codes for CASTPLGTGAYEQYF.

This clone occurred a few times. The rearrangement joins TRBV19 to TRBJ1-5, with D unresolved. CDR3 length equals 17 residues. The germline V gene encodes CDR1 LNHDA and CDR2 SQIVND (reference sequence). Trimming took 3 bases from V and 0 from J, leaving 15 bases between them. Written as DNA, the CDR3 is TGTGCCAGTAGTATTTCCAGGAAAAAAAATAGCAATCAGCCCCAGCATTTT. Translation gives CASSISRKKNSNQPQHF.

The sample holds one count of this clone. This chain joins TRBV9 and TRBJ2-5; 7 bases fit TRBD1. CDR1 and CDR2 (germline): SGDLS, YYNGEE. With 3 bases clipped from V and 7 bases from J, the junction kept 3 bases outside the gene matches. This CDR3 has 12 amino acids. The CDR3 bases are TGTGCCAGCAGCGCCGAGGGGGCGACCCAGTACTTC. Protein sequence: CASSAEGATQYF. The full variable domain, rest sourced from reference TRBV9 and TRBJ2-5, is DSGVTQTPKHLITATGQRVTLRCSPRSGDLSVYWYQQSLDQGLQFLIQYYNGEERAKGNILERFSAQQFPDLHSELNLSSLELGDSALYFCASSAEGATQYFGPGTRLLVL.

The chain links TRBV7-3 to TRBJ2-3; 8 nucleotides align to TRBD1. The V and J ends lost 5 bases and 1 base, in that order; junction bases with no gene match: 17. The CDR3 loop spans 19 amino acids. Germline-derived CDR1 and CDR2 are SGHTA and FQGTGA. The DNA of the CDR3 is TGTGCCAGCAGCAAGCGGACAGGGCGAGGAGAGAGGGGCACAGATACGCAGTATTTT. It encodes CASSKRTGRGERGTDTQYF.

The chain is built from TRBV4-2 and TRBJ2-1; D is possibly TRBD2 (6 bases). The V end lost 5 bases, the J end lost 4 bases, and 15 bases lay between the germline ends. The length of the CDR3 is 15 residues. Germline CDR1 and CDR2: LGHNA and YNFKEQ. For the CDR3, the DNA is TGTGCCAGCAGCACCGGGACTCCCGGGTACAATGAGCAGTTCTTC. Translating gives CASSTGTPGYNEQFF.

The chain employs TRBV5-1 and TRBJ2-6; 9 positions match TRBD1. V was pared by 4 bases and J by 2 bases, with 4 bases of the junction left unmatched. The V gene's germline CDR1 is SGHRS and CDR2 YFSETQ. The CDR3 runs 16 residues. The CDR3 sequence is CASSVGTGTGANVLTF. The CDR3 region has the DNA TGCGCCAGCAGCGTCGGGACAGGGACTGGGGCCAACGTCCTGACTTTC.

V and J are TRBV9 and TRBJ2-2; TRBD1 is a possible D gene (6 bases). CDR1 is SGDLS and CDR2 is YYNGEE in the germline V gene. The CDR3 is 15 amino acids. The V gene lost 2 bases and the J gene lost 7 bases, with 15 bases spanning the gap. CDR3 loop: CASSVRDTVGGELFF. The CDR3 DNA is TGTGCCAGCAGCGTCCGGGACACCGTGGGCGGGGAGCTGTTTTTT. The full variable domain, rest sourced from reference TRBV9 and TRBJ2-2, is DSGVTQTPKHLITATGQRVTLRCSPRSGDLSVYWYQQSLDQGLQFLIQYYNGEERAKGNILERFSAQQFPDLHSELNLSSLELGDSALYFCASSVRDTVGGELFFGEGSRLTVL.

This sequence joins TRBV4-1 and TRBJ1-2; TRBD1 agrees at 9 bases. Germline V lookup: CDR1 MGHRA, CDR2 YSYEKL. The V gene end was trimmed by 1 base and the J gene end by 5 bases; junction bases not matched to a gene: 8. The CDR3 loop spans 16 amino acids. The CDR3 loop reads CASSQGAGTGIYGYTF. In nucleotides, the CDR3 is TGCGCCAGCAGCCAAGGGGCCGGGACAGGGATTTATGGCTACACCTTC.

In its sample, this clone was seen once. The CDR3 DNA sequence: TGTGCCACCAGCAGAGAGGACCTAGCCAAAAACATTCAGTACTTC. Translating it yields CATSREDLAKNIQYF. The chain combines TRBV15 with TRBJ2-4; D not resolved. The germline V gene has CDR1 LNHNV and CDR2 YYDKDF (reference sequence). This CDR3 has 15 amino acids. Trimming cost V 0 bases and J 0 bases, with 6 bases left between them.

The chain carries TRBV28 and TRBJ2-3, with TRBD2 as a possible D gene (6 bases). The CDR3 is 14 amino acids. Trimming cost V 7 bases and J 8 bases, with 19 bases left between them. In germline, CDR1 is MDHEN, CDR2 SYDVKM. The CDR3 here is CASIWSGLGGTQYF. The DNA for the CDR3 is TGTGCCAGCATCTGGAGTGGCTTGGGGGGTACGCAGTATTTT.

The chain has TRBV7-8 and TRBJ2-1; 7 bases line up with TRBD2. The CDR3 totals 16 residues. The germline CDR1 and CDR2 sequences are SGHVS and FQNEAQ. Unmatched junction bases numbered 13, after V lost 5 bases and J lost 6 bases. In DNA form, the CDR3 reads TGTGCCAGCAGCCCAAACCGGCCTAGCGGAGGCAATGAGCAGTTCTTC. As protein: CASSPNRPSGGNEQFF.

In its sample, this clone was seen once. The chain employs TRBV27 and TRBJ2-3; 9 bases agree with TRBD2. This CDR3 region has 16 residues. Germline values: CDR1 MNHEY, CDR2 SMNVEV (reference sequence). The trim removed 2 bases at V and 2 bases at J, leaving 5 bases unmatched. CDR3 nucleotides: TGTGCCAGCAGTTTAAGGCTAGCGGGGATCACAGATACGCAGTATTTT. Translation gives CASSLRLAGITDTQYF.

The chain carries TRBV7-6 and TRBJ2-7; the match to TRBD1 covers 7 bases. V shed 5 bases and J 3 bases; nucleotides not matched to a gene: 10. Germline V gives CDR1 SGHVS, CDR2 FNYEAQ. CDR3 length: 15 residues. CDR3 residues: CASSPDLGQFYEQYF. The CDR3 DNA follows: TGTGCCAGCAGCCCCGACCTGGGACAGTTCTACGAGCAGTACTTC. Full variable domain (remainder filled in from reference TRBV7-6 and TRBJ2-7): GAGVSQSPRYKVTKRGQDVALRCDPISGHVSLYWYRQALGQGPEFLTYFNYEAQQDKSGLPNDRFSAERPEGSISTLTIQRTEQRDSAMYRCASSPDLGQFYEQYFGPGTRLTVT.

This clone occurred once. V is TRBV5-1 and J is TRBJ2-3; 10 positions match TRBD2. The ends lost 4 bases at V and 0 bases at J; junction bases unmatched: 11. Germline loops: CDR1 SGHRS, CDR2 YFSETQ. The CDR3 has 18 residues. The CDR3 nucleotides read TGCGCCAGCAGCCCCCGAGCGGGGGGGCCCTCTAGCACAGATACGCAGTATTTT. It yields the protein CASSPRAGGPSSTDTQYF.

The chain employs TRBV27 and TRBJ1-2, with unresolved D. Between the trimmed V and J ends, which lost 7 bases and 8 bases, there was a span of 17 bases. CDR1 MNHEY and CDR2 SMNVEV come from the germline V gene (reference sequence). This CDR3 spans 13 amino acids. DNA for the CDR3: TGTGCCAGCAAGGCAAATCCGCGGTACGGCTACACCTTC. It translates to CASKANPRYGYTF.

This clone was recorded only once. The gene calls are TRBV5-6 and TRBJ1-1; 8 bases are shared with TRBD1. The CDR3 totals 15 residues. V lost 1 base, J lost 5 bases, and 7 bases stayed unmatched. Per the germline V gene, CDR1 is SGHDT and CDR2 is YYEEEE. CDR3 in amino acids: CASSLQGALWTEAFF. The CDR3 DNA reads as TGTGCCAGCAGCTTGCAGGGGGCTTTATGGACTGAAGCTTTCTTT.

The rearrangement links TRBV5-8 to TRBJ2-5; D is uncertain. CDR1 SGHTS and CDR2 YDEGEE come from the germline V gene. CDR3 length: 14 residues. The ends were cut back, 4 bases at V and 5 bases at J, with 15 bases in the middle. The chain's CDR3 is CASSPGRPSETQYF. In DNA, the CDR3 is TGTGCCAGCAGCCCCGGACGGCCATCCGAGACCCAGTACTTC.